The rows below give T cell receptor beta chains drawn from one sample of a study of cytomegalovirus exposure and HLA in healthy donors. Repertoires were generated with immunoSEQ multiplex PCR, while TCRdb's copy carries only in-frame clones and drops some. The sample shows 200,000 or so clones, 70% to 90% of them seen only once. The specimen sequenced was PBMCs. These receptors all stem from a woman younger than 35 in good health and CMV-seropositive. Both conserved end residues are part of each CDR3. The D gene is left open where the match is weak. Expanded clones are given a class, and other clones once, few, many or no size at all.

V gene	J gene	D gene	clone size	CDR3 protein	CDR3 DNA
TRBV6-1	TRBJ1-5	TRBD1	NA	CASSDLGRTGDQPQHF	TGTGCCAGCAGTGACCTGGGACGGACAGGGGATCAGCCCCAGCATTTT
TRBV12-5	TRBJ2-3	NA	NA	CASGQRQGTQYF	TGTGCTAGTGGCCAGAGGCAGGGGACGCAGTATTTT
TRBV6-4	TRBJ2-3	NA	NA	CASSDGTFSTDTQYF	TGTGCCAGCAGTGATGGCACCTTTAGCACAGATACGCAGTATTTT
TRBV7-6	TRBJ2-7	TRBD2	few	CASSLTSGGFGYEQYF	TGTGCCAGCAGCCTAACATCGGGGGGTTTTGGGTACGAGCAGTACTTC
TRBV15	TRBJ1-1	TRBD1	few	CATSRRTGTEAFF	TGTGCCACCAGCAGAAGGACAGGGACTGAAGCTTTCTTT
TRBV12-5	TRBJ1-4	NA	NA	CASGSTGIGANEKLFF	TGTGCTAGTGGTTCAACAGGGATAGGGGCGAATGAAAAACTGTTTTTT
TRBV2	TRBJ2-3	TRBD1	few	CASVPGQGTDTQYF	TGTGCCAGCGTCCCGGGACAGGGCACAGATACGCAGTATTTT
TRBV7-9	TRBJ1-1	NA	NA	CASSLGGRDTEAFF	TGTGCCAGCAGCTTAGGGGGCAGGGACACTGAAGCTTTCTTT
TRBV11-3	TRBJ2-5	NA	NA	CASSLGGPGETQYF	TGTGCCAGCAGCTTAGGAGGCCCTGGGGAGACCCAGTACTTC
TRBV30	TRBJ1-2	NA	NA	CAWSGWGDYGYTF	TGTGCCTGGAGTGGGTGGGGGGACTATGGCTACACCTTC
TRBV7-2	TRBJ2-5	NA	once	CASSSRPGGQETQYF	TGTGCCAGCAGCTCCAGACCAGGAGGCCAAGAGACCCAGTACTTC
TRBV5-5	TRBJ2-1	TRBD1	NA	CASSLGQGSYNEQFF	TGTGCCAGCAGCCTCGGACAGGGCTCCTACAATGAGCAGTTCTTC
TRBV7-2	TRBJ1-1	NA	few	CASSSLGVRGTEAFF	TGTGCCAGCAGCTCCCTTGGGGTCAGGGGCACTGAAGCTTTCTTT
TRBV30	TRBJ2-5	TRBD2	NA	CASSGGIQETQYF	TGTGCCTCGAGCGGGGGGATCCAAGAGACCCAGTACTTC
TRBV7-6	TRBJ2-2	TRBD2	NA	CASSWDGLADTGELFF	TGTGCCAGCAGCTGGGATGGACTAGCGGACACCGGGGAGCTGTTTTTT
TRBV30	TRBJ1-1	NA	NA	CAWTRGIDTEAFF	TGTGCCTGGACAAGGGGAATCGACACTGAAGCTTTCTTT
TRBV28	TRBJ1-1	NA	NA	CASSPLGATREAFF	TGTGCCAGCAGCCCTTTAGGGGCGACACGGGAAGCTTTCTTT
TRBV7-2	TRBJ2-3	NA	NA	CASSLGRADTQYF	TGTGCCAGCAGCTTAGGCAGGGCAGATACGCAGTATTTT
TRBV6-4	TRBJ2-2	NA	NA	CASSRDNTGELFF	TGTGCCAGCAGCAGGGATAACACCGGGGAGCTGTTTTTT
TRBV12-2	TRBJ1-2	NA	NA	CASRSRGWYTF	TGTGCAAGTCGCTCCCGGGGGTGGTACACCTTC
TRBV7-8	TRBJ1-5	NA	NA	CASSPRPGQSNQPQHF	TGTGCCAGCAGCCCAAGACCTGGACAGAGCAATCAGCCCCAGCATTTT
TRBV28	TRBJ2-2	NA	NA	CASGPTGNTGELFF	TGTGCCAGCGGCCCTACGGGGAACACCGGGGAGCTGTTTTTT
TRBV7-7	TRBJ1-5	NA	NA	CASSSEGEQPQHF	TGTGCCAGCAGCTCAGAGGGGGAACAGCCCCAGCATTTT
TRBV20-1	TRBJ2-7	NA	NA	CSARDSSEQYF	TGCAGTGCTAGAGATAGTTCCGAGCAGTACTTC
TRBV27	TRBJ1-5	NA	NA	CASGIRGSNQPQHF	TGTGCCAGCGGCATCAGGGGTAGCAATCAGCCCCAGCATTTT
TRBV10-3	TRBJ2-1	NA	NA	CAISSNGEQFF	TGTGCCATCAGTTCTAACGGGGAGCAGTTCTTC
TRBV2	TRBJ1-5	TRBD1	NA	CASRGQLNQPQHF	TGTGCCAGCAGGGGACAGCTCAATCAGCCCCAGCATTTT
TRBV7-9	TRBJ2-5	TRBD2	NA	CASSSSGGAMETQYF	TGTGCCAGCAGCTCTAGCGGGGGGGCGATGGAGACCCAGTACTTC
TRBV28	TRBJ1-3	TRBD1	once	CAINGRAGQDDQGGNTIYF	TGTGCCATCAATGGGAGGGCGGGACAGGACGATCAAGGAGGAAACACCATATATTTT
TRBV6-5	TRBJ1-2	NA	NA	CASSYSTDYGYTF	TGTGCCAGCAGTTACTCAACAGACTATGGCTACACCTTC
TRBV7-9	TRBJ2-1	TRBD2	NA	CASSLRGGDLYNEQFF	TGTGCCAGCAGCTTACGGGGGGGGGATTTATACAATGAGCAGTTCTTC
TRBV28	TRBJ2-1	NA	NA	CASSPYQDSKHNEQFF	TGTGCCAGCAGTCCTTACCAGGACAGTAAACACAATGAGCAGTTCTTC
TRBV11-2	TRBJ1-2	NA	NA	CASSPAGSDGYTF	TGTGCCAGCAGCCCCGCGGGGTCGGATGGCTACACCTTC
TRBV5-5	TRBJ2-5	NA	NA	CASSSGVAGSYQETQYF	TGTGCCAGCAGCTCTGGCGTGGCGGGATCGTACCAAGAGACCCAGTACTTC
TRBV7-9	TRBJ2-7	TRBD2	NA	CASSRGGGGSYEQYF	TGTGCCAGCAGCCGTGGGGGGGGTGGATCCTACGAGCAGTACTTC
TRBV11-2	TRBJ1-1	NA	NA	CASRRVMNTEAFF	TGTGCCAGCAGACGGGTTATGAACACTGAAGCTTTCTTT
TRBV4-2	TRBJ2-1	NA	NA	CASSQGGVGGYNEQFF	TGTGCCAGCAGCCAGGGGGGAGTGGGGGGCTACAATGAGCAGTTCTTC
TRBV6-5	TRBJ2-3	TRBD2	few	CASSYSGGGVTDTQYF	TGTGCCAGCAGTTACTCGGGCGGGGGGGTCACAGATACGCAGTATTTT
TRBV6-5	TRBJ2-3	TRBD1	NA	CARDGTGETDTQYF	TGTGCCAGGGACGGGACAGGGGAAACAGATACGCAGTATTTT
TRBV27	TRBJ1-2	NA	NA	CASSPQPSGDGYTF	TGTGCCAGCAGTCCCCAGCCGTCAGGGGATGGCTACACCTTC
TRBV18	TRBJ2-3	NA	NA	CASSPRGTDTQYF	TGTGCCAGCTCACCAAGGGGGACAGATACGCAGTATTTT
TRBV19	TRBJ1-6	TRBD1	NA	CASTPSGGTGSSPLHF	TGTGCCAGTACTCCGTCGGGCGGGACAGGGAGTTCACCCCTCCACTTT
TRBV4-3	TRBJ2-2	NA	NA	CASSQASLDTGELFF	TGCGCCAGCAGCCAGGCCTCCCTCGACACCGGGGAGCTGTTTTTT
TRBV5-4	TRBJ2-5	NA	once	CASSGGLSKETQYF	TGTGCCAGCAGCGGTGGACTAAGCAAAGAGACCCAGTACTTC
TRBV5-1	TRBJ1-2	NA	NA	CASSSTAGTLGYTF	TGCGCCAGCAGCTCCACCGCGGGGACCCTGGGCTACACCTTC